The 11 T cell receptor beta chains presented below share a single source sample, sequenced in a study of regulatory T cells in long-lasting Graves disease. Described time point: newly diagnosed GD, antithyroid drugs for less than 3 months. RNA extracted from PBMCs served as the sequencing template. With iRepertoire HTBI primers and Arm-PCR of CDR3 regions, TCR beta libraries were built. One entry per CDR3 protein, called by TCRdb with MiXCR from the multiplex PCR reads. The table has hundreds of thousands of distinct CDR3 sequences, roughly 15% seen once. This sample was also put to use in a study of T cells in Graves' hyperthyroidism and ophthalmopathy.

Sequencing used peripheral blood mononuclear cells (PBMCs), obtained at new diagnosis, from a patient treated with antithyroid drugs. The receptors come from a woman in her 30s with Graves disease.

CDR3 protein: CASTEGTIEETQYF. DNA for the CDR3: TGTGCCAGCACTGAGGGGACGATAGAAGAGACCCAGTACTTC. The V call is TRBV9, the J call TRBJ2-5; D assignment may be TRBD1 or TRBD2 (5 bases each). This CDR3 is built from 14 residues. Looked up from germline, CDR1 is SGDLS and CDR2 is YYNGEE. V was cut by 6 bases and J by 3 bases, with 15 bases left in between.

In this sample, this clonotype turned up once. The chain has TRBV30 and TRBJ2-5; no clear D. Trimming pared 3 bases from V and 1 base from J, leaving 12 bases between. This CDR3 has 14 amino acids. Germline values: CDR1 GTSNPN, CDR2 SVGIG (reference sequence). Here the CDR3 reads CAWRSWGTQETQYF. The DNA for the CDR3 is TGTGCCTGGAGGAGCTGGGGAACCCAAGAGACCCAGTACTTC.

This clonotype was counted ten times or more. V is TRBV6-2 or TRBV6-3 and J is TRBJ2-3; 9 bases match TRBD1. The V gene's germline CDR1 is MNHEY and CDR2 SVGEGT. The CDR3 covers 14 residues. V shed 6 bases, J shed 5 bases, and the junction held 6 bases outside the gene matches. The CDR3 sequence is CASRLDRGKDTQYF. The CDR3, as DNA: TGTGCCAGCAGACTTGACAGGGGGAAAGATACGCAGTATTTT.

Ten or more counts support this clonotype. This chain uses TRBV7-3 with TRBJ2-1, with D perhaps given as TRBD1 or TRBD2 (5 bases each). This CDR3 is 14 amino acids long. V lost 3 bases and J 5 bases, leaving 11 bases between the germline ends. Germline V lookup: CDR1 SGHTA, CDR2 FQGTGA. As DNA, the CDR3 is TGTGCCAGCAGCTTTGGGGACCCGAACAATGAGCAGTTCTTC. Its protein product is CASSFGDPNNEQFF.

This clonotype was picked up many times. One end of the junction is discordant with germline, which a read error may explain. The chain is built from TRBV6-2 or TRBV6-3 and TRBJ2-1; 8 positions match TRBD2. The CDR3 extends over 20 amino acids. Germline loops: CDR1 MNHEY, CDR2 SVGEGT. DNA for the CDR3: TGTGCCAGCAGTGAAGCGATTAGCGGGAAATTCTTCTACTCCAACAATGAGCAGTTCTTC. Encoded protein: CASSEAISGKFFYSNNEQFF.

V gene TRBV28 combines with J gene TRBJ1-2; no reliable D call. Trimming removed 5 bases from V and 8 bases from J, with 21 bases in between. CDR3 length: 15 amino acids. The germline CDR1 and CDR2 sequences are MDHEN and SYDVKM. For the CDR3, the DNA is TGTGCCAGCAGTCCCTTGAGGACTCTTATGAGAGGCTACACCTTC. Its protein product is CASSPLRTLMRGYTF.

This clonotype has ten or more counts. The chain links TRBV18 to TRBJ2-1; 9 bases match TRBD2. This CDR3 comprises 15 residues. With 3 bases clipped from V and 1 base from J, the junction kept 1 base outside the gene matches. Germline CDR1 KGHSH, CDR2 LQKENI. CDR3 sequence: CASSPLAGSYNEQFF. CDR3 DNA: TGTGCCAGCTCACCCCTAGCGGGATCCTACAATGAGCAGTTCTTC.

This clonotype was recorded at least ten times. The chain uses TRBV5-1 and TRBJ2-3; D uncertain. CDR3 size: 14 residues. The germline gives CDR1 SGHRS, CDR2 YFSETQ. Trimming cost V 0 bases and J 4 bases, with 9 bases left between them. The CDR3 reads CASSLGVSADTQYF. For the CDR3, the DNA is TGCGCCAGCAGCTTGGGCGTCAGTGCAGATACGCAGTATTTT.

This clonotype has more than one count but fewer than ten. The chain is built from TRBV3-1 and TRBJ2-3, with D hard to call. There are 16 residues in the CDR3. Germline assignment: CDR1 LGHDT and CDR2 YNNKEL (reference sequence). Trimming took 1 base from V and 0 from J, leaving 11 bases between them. CDR3 loop: CASSQAQGRSTDTQYF. The CDR3 nucleotides are TGTGCCAGCAGCCAAGCTCAAGGACGCAGCACAGATACGCAGTATTTT.

Notes on this clonotype: It may be a read error: a sequence one base away is much more abundant. Because the CDR3 is missing its conserved closing phenylalanine or tryptophan, this is likely a read error. The rearrangement joins TRBV6-1 to TRBJ1-6; D may be TRBD1 (6 bases). The germline V and J ends were trimmed by 5 bases and 7 bases, with 12 bases remaining between them. This CDR3 region has 14 residues. Germline values: CDR1 MNHNS, CDR2 SASEGT. CDR3 amino acids: CASSSRGGNSPLHS. As DNA, the CDR3 is TGTGCCAGCAGTAGCAGGGGCGGCAATTCACCCCTCCACTCT.

J is TRBJ2-2 and V is TRBV5-1, with TRBD2 matching 9 bases. The CDR3 runs 17 residues. Germline-derived CDR1 and CDR2 are SGHRS and YFSETQ. The V gene end was trimmed by 3 bases and the J gene end by 2 bases; junction bases not matched to a gene: 8. CDR3 sequence (DNA): TGCGCCAGCAGCTGGGCCTCTAGCGGGACTAACACCGGGGAGCTGTTTTTT. Amino acid sequence: CASSWASSGTNTGELFF.